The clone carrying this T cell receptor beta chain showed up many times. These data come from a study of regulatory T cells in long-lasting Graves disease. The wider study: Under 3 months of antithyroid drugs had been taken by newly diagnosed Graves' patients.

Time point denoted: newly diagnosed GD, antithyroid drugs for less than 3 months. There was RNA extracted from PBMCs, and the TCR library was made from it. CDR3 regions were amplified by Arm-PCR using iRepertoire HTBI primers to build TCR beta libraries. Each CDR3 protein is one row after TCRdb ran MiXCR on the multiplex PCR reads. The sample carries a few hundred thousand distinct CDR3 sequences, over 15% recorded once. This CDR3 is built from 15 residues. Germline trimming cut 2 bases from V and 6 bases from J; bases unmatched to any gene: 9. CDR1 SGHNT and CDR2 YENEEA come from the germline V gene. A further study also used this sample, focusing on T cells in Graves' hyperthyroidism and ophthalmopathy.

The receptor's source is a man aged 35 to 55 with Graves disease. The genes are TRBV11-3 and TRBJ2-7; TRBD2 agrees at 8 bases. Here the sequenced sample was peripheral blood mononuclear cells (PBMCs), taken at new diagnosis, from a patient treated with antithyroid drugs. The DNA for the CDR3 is TGTGCCAGCAGCTTAATGGCGGGGGGAGGTGCCGAGCAGTACTTC. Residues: CASSLMAGGGAEQYF.